This T cell receptor (beta chain) came from a study of regulatory T cells in long-lasting Graves disease. Looked up from germline, CDR1 is LGHNT and CDR2 is FRNRAP. The CDR3 consists of 13 residues. Trimming cost V 6 bases and J 0 bases, with 8 bases left between them. This clonotype was counted at least ten times. Through Arm-PCR of CDR3 regions and iRepertoire HTBI primers, TCR beta libraries were built. TCRdb reanalysed the multiplex PCR reads using MiXCR and keeps one entry per CDR3 protein. The sample has roughly 560,000 distinct CDR3 sequences; 12% are singletons. The time point denotes: newly diagnosed GD, antithyroid drugs for less than 3 months. PBMC RNA served as the TCR library source. Another study also made use of these data, one on T cells in Graves' hyperthyroidism and ophthalmopathy. That paper adds: Graves' hyperthyroidism was deemed stable absent ophthalmopathy progression within 18 months.

Sequencing used peripheral blood mononuclear cells (PBMCs), obtained at new diagnosis, from a patient treated with antithyroid drugs. The rearrangement uses TRBV12-5 and TRBJ1-1; D gene uncertain. The receptor was isolated from a woman aged 25-40 years with Graves disease. This CDR3 is CASGSGLNTEAFF. For the CDR3, the DNA is TGTGCTAGTGGGTCCGGACTGAACACTGAAGCTTTCTTT.